This T cell receptor (beta chain) was recovered during a study of monozygotic twins with inflammatory bowel disease. TCRdb reanalyzed the 5' RACE reads, giving one entry per CDR3 protein sequence and no DNA. Here the sample table reports tens of thousands of distinct CDR3 sequences. CDR3 length equals 15 residues. Germline-derived CDR1 and CDR2 are SNHLY and FYNNEI. Sequencing input: blood. This chain connects TRBV2 to TRBJ1-2; TCRdb designates TRBD1, a call that cannot be tested without DNA. The TCR comes from a human donor with ulcerative colitis or Crohn's disease, or a healthy co-twin of an affected twin (not recorded which). CDR3: CASREDREVGYGYTF.